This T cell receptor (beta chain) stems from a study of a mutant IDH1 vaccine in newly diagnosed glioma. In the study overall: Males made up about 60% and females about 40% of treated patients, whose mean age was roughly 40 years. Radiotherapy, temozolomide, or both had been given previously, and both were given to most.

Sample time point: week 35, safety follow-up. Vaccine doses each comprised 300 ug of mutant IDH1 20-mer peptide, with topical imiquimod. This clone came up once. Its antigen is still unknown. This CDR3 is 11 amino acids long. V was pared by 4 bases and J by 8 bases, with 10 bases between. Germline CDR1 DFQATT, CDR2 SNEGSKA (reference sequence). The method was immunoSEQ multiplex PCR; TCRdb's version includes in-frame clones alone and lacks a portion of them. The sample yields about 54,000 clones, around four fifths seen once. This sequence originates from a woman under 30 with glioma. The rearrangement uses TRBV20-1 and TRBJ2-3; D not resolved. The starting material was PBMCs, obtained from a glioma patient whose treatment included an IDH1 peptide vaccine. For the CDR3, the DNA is TGCAGTGCTAACCAAGCAGGTACGCAGTATTTT. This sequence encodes CSANQAGTQYF.